The 8 T cell receptor beta chains listed next were all sequenced from one sample in a study of T cells after yellow fever vaccination. One entry per CDR3 protein, called by TCRdb with MiXCR from the 5' RACE reads. The sample shows some 300,000 distinct CDR3 sequences, roughly 3.5% of them seen only once. Sequences were derived from PBMCs, sampled on the day of the yellow fever booster vaccination. All receptors come from a man younger than 35 who received the YFV17D yellow fever vaccine.

V and J are TRBV2 and TRBJ2-7, with 8 bases matching TRBD2. CDR1 and CDR2 (germline): SNHLY, FYNNEI. This CDR3 comprises 12 residues. V was clipped by 11 bases and J by 4 bases; unmatched bases: 7. The CDR3 here is CAQGREGYEQYV. The CDR3 DNA is TGTGCCCAGGGCCGGGAGGGTTACGAGCAGTACGTC.

This clonotype has more than one count but fewer than ten. The gene calls are TRBV6-2 or TRBV6-3 and TRBJ2-7; perhaps TRBD1 as D (5 bases). The germline V gene has CDR1 MNHEY and CDR2 SVGEGT. Trimming left V 5 bases short and J 1 base short, with 9 bases between. This CDR3 spans 13 amino acids. CDR3 DNA: TGTGCCAGCAGTCGGACAAGGTCCTACGAGCAGTACTTC. The encoded protein is CASSRTRSYEQYF.

This clonotype was detected ten times or more. CDR3 nucleotide sequence: TGTGCCAGCAGCCCGAAAGCGACCGGGACGTATGCCCGCTGGGAGACCCAGTACTTC. Amino acid sequence: CASSPKATGTYARWETQYF. The gene calls are TRBV7-7 and TRBJ2-5; tentatively, D is TRBD1 or TRBD2 (5 bases each). V lost 5 bases and J 5 bases, leaving 30 bases between the germline ends. The CDR3 has 19 amino acids. The germline CDR1 and CDR2 sequences are SSHAT and FNYEAQ (reference sequence).

The chain employs TRBV20-1 and TRBJ2-7; possible D gene TRBD1, 6 bases. The CDR3 extends over 14 amino acids. CDR1 is DFQATT and CDR2 is SNEGSKA in the germline V gene (reference sequence). Trimming removed 0 bases from V and 2 bases from J, with 11 bases in between. CDR3 coding DNA: TGCAGTGCTAGAGAAGGGGGAACAACCTACGAGCAGTACTTC. Translating gives CSAREGGTTYEQYF.

This clonotype was detected ten times or more. The chain couples TRBV4-3 to TRBJ2-2; 9 bases agree with TRBD2. Germline V gives CDR1 LGHNA, CDR2 YSLEER. The CDR3 loop spans 18 amino acids. Losses at the gene ends were 0 bases for V and 4 bases for J; bases not matched to a gene: 9. This CDR3 reads CASSQDTSGPWGTGELFF. The DNA for the CDR3 is TGCGCCAGCAGCCAAGATACTAGCGGGCCCTGGGGCACCGGGGAGCTGTTTTTT.

This clonotype was picked up a small number of times. The genes are TRBV5-1 and TRBJ2-5; the D gene is possibly TRBD2 (6 bases). The CDR3 has 14 amino acids. Trimming left V 0 bases short and J 3 bases short, with 9 bases between. Germline lookup yields CDR1 SGHRS and CDR2 YFSETQ. CDR3 DNA: TGCGCCAGCAGCTTGGTTTTAGCGGAAGAGACCCAGTACTTC. As protein: CASSLVLAEETQYF.

This clonotype was counted at least ten times. The rearrangement uses TRBV5-1 and TRBJ1-4; TRBD1 matches at 8 bases. With V trimmed by 1 base and J by 7 bases, 0 bases remained unmatched. This CDR3 has 13 residues. The germline gives CDR1 SGHRS, CDR2 YFSETQ. The CDR3 DNA reads TGCGCCAGCAGCTTGACAGGGGGTGAAAAACTGTTTTTT. Amino acids: CASSLTGGEKLFF.

This clonotype came up many times. The V and J genes are TRBV30 and TRBJ2-1; 14 bases match TRBD2. Germline assignment: CDR1 GTSNPN and CDR2 SVGIG (reference sequence). J lost 7 bases, V lost 0 bases, and 11 bases had no gene match. There are 18 residues in the CDR3. CDR3 sequence reads: CAWSVLTSGGDTGNEQFF. The CDR3 region has the DNA TGTGCCTGGAGTGTACTGACTAGCGGGGGGGATACGGGAAATGAGCAGTTCTTC.